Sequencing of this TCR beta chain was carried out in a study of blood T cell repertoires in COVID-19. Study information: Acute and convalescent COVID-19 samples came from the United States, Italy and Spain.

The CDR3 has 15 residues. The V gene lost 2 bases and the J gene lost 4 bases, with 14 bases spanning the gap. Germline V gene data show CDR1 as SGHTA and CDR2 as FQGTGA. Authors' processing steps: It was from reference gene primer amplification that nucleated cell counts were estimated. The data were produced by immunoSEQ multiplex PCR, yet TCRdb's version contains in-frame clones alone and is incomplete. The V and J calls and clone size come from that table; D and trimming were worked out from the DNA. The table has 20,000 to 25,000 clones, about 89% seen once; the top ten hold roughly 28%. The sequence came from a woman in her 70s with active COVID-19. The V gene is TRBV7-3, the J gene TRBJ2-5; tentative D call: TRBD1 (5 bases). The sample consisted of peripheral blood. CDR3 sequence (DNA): TGTGCCAGCAGCTTAGTGGGTGGGCAGGGAGAGACCCAGTACTTC. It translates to CASSLVGGQGETQYF.